These 10 T cell receptor beta chains came from one sample sequenced in a study of T cells after yellow fever vaccination. In TCRdb, the 5' RACE reads were re-called with MiXCR into one record per CDR3 protein. The data contain approximately 300,000 distinct CDR3 sequences, more than 8.5% of them seen just once; the ten biggest clones take up around 17%. Sequencing was performed on PBMCs, taken on the day of the first yellow fever vaccination. These receptors originate from a man in his late teens or twenties who received the YFV17D yellow fever vaccine.

The gene calls are TRBV18 and TRBJ1-5, with D possibly TRBD1 on 6 matching bases. V lost 3 bases and J lost 8, with 11 bases in between. The CDR3 covers 13 residues. Germline V lookup: CDR1 KGHSH, CDR2 LQKENI. The CDR3 DNA reads as TGTGCCAGCTCACCCTCGGGGGCAGAGCCCCAGCATTTT. It encodes CASSPSGAEPQHF.

Ten or more counts support this clonotype. V and J are TRBV12-3 or TRBV12-4 and TRBJ2-1; TRBD1 is a possible D gene (5 bases). Trimming removed 6 bases at V and 1 base at J, with 16 bases between. This CDR3 region has 16 residues. In nucleotides, the CDR3 is TGTGCCAGCAGGCCAACCAAGGGGAATTCCTACAATGAGCAGTTCTTC. Its protein product is CASRPTKGNSYNEQFF.

In DNA, the CDR3 is TGTGCCAGCAGCTTGGGACCGCCCCAGGGAGATACGCAGTATTTT. Its protein is CASSLGPPQGDTQYF. J is TRBJ2-3 and V is TRBV5-6, with a weak D call TRBD1 (5 bases). This CDR3 is built from 15 residues. The V gene's germline CDR1 is SGHDT and CDR2 YYEEEE. V lost 0 bases and J lost 5, with 13 bases in between.

The chain employs TRBV5-4 and TRBJ2-5; TRBD1 aligns across 9 bases. Per germline, CDR1 SGHNT and CDR2 YYREEE (reference sequence). The CDR3 runs to 14 residues. V lost 4 bases, J lost 4 bases, and 5 bases stayed unmatched. As DNA, the CDR3 is TGTGCCAGCAGCCGAAGGGGACAGGGAGAGACCCAGTACTTC. Protein: CASSRRGQGETQYF.

This chain uses TRBV7-8 with TRBJ1-5, with 8 bases lining up with TRBD1. The junction had 4 bases not matched to a gene; V was cut back by 1 base and J by 2 bases. CDR3 size: 16 residues. The germline gives CDR1 SGHVS, CDR2 FQNEAQ. CDR3: CASSLGQGLGNQPQHF. The CDR3 nucleotides read TGTGCCAGCAGCTTAGGACAGGGGCTGGGCAATCAGCCCCAGCATTTT.

Comment on this clonotype: A junction end diverges from the germline sequence, so it may reflect a read error. The rearrangement joins TRBV7-2 to TRBJ2-5, with 7 positions matching TRBD2. This CDR3 has 14 amino acids. In germline, CDR1 is SGHTA, CDR2 FQGNSA. The CDR3 is CASSLAAIQETQYF. For the CDR3, the DNA is TGTGCCAGCAGCCTAGCGGCAATCCAGGAGACCCAGTACTTC.

This clonotype has just a few counts. V is TRBV12-3 or TRBV12-4 and J is TRBJ1-5, with 8 bases lining up with TRBD1. The junction had 7 bases not matched to a gene; V was cut back by 6 bases and J by 9 bases. CDR3 length: 13 residues. The DNA for the CDR3 is TGTGCCAGCAGCCAAATCACAGGGGGGCCCCAGCATTTT. It specifies CASSQITGGPQHF.

In its sample, this clonotype was seen a few times. The chain couples TRBV24-1 to TRBJ2-7; perhaps D is TRBD1 or TRBD2 (5 bases each). CDR1 is KGHDR and CDR2 is SFDVKD in the germline V gene. V was pared by 9 bases and J by 0 bases, with 23 bases between. CDR3 length: 17 residues. CDR3 bases: TGTGCCACCGGAGTTGCGTCGGACGAGGGACCCTCCTACGAGCAGTACGTC. Protein product: CATGVASDEGPSYEQYV.

V usage is TRBV7-2 and J usage is TRBJ2-3; 8 nucleotides align to TRBD2. Germline trimming cut 4 bases from V and 4 bases from J; bases unmatched to any gene: 10. From germline, CDR1 is SGHTA and CDR2 FQGNSA. CDR3 length equals 16 residues. DNA for the CDR3: TGTGCCAGCAGCTCCCGGGGGGGGCAGCTTTCAGATACGCAGTATTTT. This sequence encodes CASSSRGGQLSDTQYF.

V gene TRBV7-2 combines with J gene TRBJ2-1; 11 nucleotides line up with TRBD2. This CDR3 is 14 amino acids long. The V gene end was trimmed by 1 base and the J gene end by 12 bases; junction bases not matched to a gene: 5. In germline, CDR1 is SGHTA, CDR2 FQGNSA. The CDR3 DNA reads TGTGCCAGCAGCTTAGGTAGCGGGGGGGCTGGGCAGTTCTTC. Its protein product is CASSLGSGGAGQFF.